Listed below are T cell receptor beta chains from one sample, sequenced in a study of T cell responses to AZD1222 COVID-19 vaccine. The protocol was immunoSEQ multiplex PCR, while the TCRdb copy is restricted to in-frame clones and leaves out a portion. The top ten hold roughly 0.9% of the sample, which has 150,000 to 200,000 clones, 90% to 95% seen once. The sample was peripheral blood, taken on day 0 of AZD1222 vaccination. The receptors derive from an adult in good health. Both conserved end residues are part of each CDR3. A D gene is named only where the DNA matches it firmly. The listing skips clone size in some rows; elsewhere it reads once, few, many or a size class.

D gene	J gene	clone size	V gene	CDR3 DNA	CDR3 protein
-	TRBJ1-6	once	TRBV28	TGTGCCAGCAGTTTCACAGTGACCTACGCGAATTCACCCCTCCACTTT	CASSFTVTYANSPLHF
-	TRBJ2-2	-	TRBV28	TGTGCCAGTATTAATATGGACACCGGGGAGCTGTTTTTT	CASINMDTGELFF
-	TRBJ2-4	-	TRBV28	TGTGCCAGCAGAGACGGACAGAAAAACATTCAGTACTTC	CASRDGQKNIQYF
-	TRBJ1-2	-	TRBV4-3	TGCGCCAGCAGCCAAGGGGGTTACTATGGCTACACCTTC	CASSQGGYYGYTF
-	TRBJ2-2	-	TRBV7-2	TGTGCCAGCAGCTTATTTAGGGTGGGCGGGGAGCTGTTTTTT	CASSLFRVGGELFF
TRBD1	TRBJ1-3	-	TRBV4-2	TGTGCCAGCAGCAGGGACAGCGGAAACACCATATATTTT	CASSRDSGNTIYF
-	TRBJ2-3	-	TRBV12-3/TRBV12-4	TGTGCCAGCAGTTTGCGCACCTCACTGTATTTT	CASSLRTSLYF
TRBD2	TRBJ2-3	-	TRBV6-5	TGTGCCAGCAGTCCAGGGACTAGCGGCACAGATACGCAGTATTTT	CASSPGTSGTDTQYF
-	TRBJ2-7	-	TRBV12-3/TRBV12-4	TGTGCCAGCAGTCCTCCTAGGGCCTACGAGCAGTACTTC	CASSPPRAYEQYF
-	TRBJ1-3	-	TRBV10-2	TGCGCCAGCAAACGACGGCCCTCTGGAAACACCATATATTTT	CASKRRPSGNTIYF
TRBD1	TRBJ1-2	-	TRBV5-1	TGCGCCAGCAGCTTGGCCACAGGGGGTAACTATGGCTACACCTTC	CASSLATGGNYGYTF
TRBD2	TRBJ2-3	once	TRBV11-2	TGTGCCAGCAGCCGTCGTTTGCTAGCGGAGAAATCTAGCACAGATACGCAGTATTTT	CASSRRLLAEKSSTDTQYF
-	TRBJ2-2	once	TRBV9	TGTGCCAGCGGAGGGCTAGCCGGGGAGCTGTTTTTT	CASGGLAGELFF
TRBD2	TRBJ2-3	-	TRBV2	TGTGCCAGCAGCGCGGGACTAGCAGATACGCAGTATTTT	CASSAGLADTQYF
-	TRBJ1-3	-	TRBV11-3	TGTGCCAGCAGCTTAGTTACAGGAGCATCCACTGGAAACACCATATATTTT	CASSLVTGASTGNTIYF
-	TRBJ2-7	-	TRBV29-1	TGCAGCGTTGTTCATCAGAATACTTACGAGCAGTACTTC	CSVVHQNTYEQYF
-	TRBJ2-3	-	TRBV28	TGTGCCAGCAGTTTATCGAGCAGCACAGATACGCAGTATTTT	CASSLSSSTDTQYF
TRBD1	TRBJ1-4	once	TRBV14	TGTGCCAGCAGCGCAAGACAGGGTAGTGGTGAAAAACTGTTTTTT	CASSARQGSGEKLFF
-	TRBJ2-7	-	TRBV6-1	TGTGCCAGCAGTGAAGGTCTATTGGGCTACGAGCAGTACTTC	CASSEGLLGYEQYF
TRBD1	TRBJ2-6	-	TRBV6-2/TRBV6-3	TGTGCCAGCAGTCCGGGACAGGGATACTCTGGGGCCAACGTCCTGACTTTC	CASSPGQGYSGANVLTF
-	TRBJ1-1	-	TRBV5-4	TGTGCCAGCAGCCCTAAGTTCGCGGTAAGGACTGAAGCTTTCTTT	CASSPKFAVRTEAFF
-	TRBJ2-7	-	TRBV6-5	TGTGCCAGCAACAAGGGAGGCTACGAGCAGTACTTC	CASNKGGYEQYF
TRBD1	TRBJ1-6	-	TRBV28	TGTGCCAGCAGTTCGGGACAGATGAATTCACCCCTCCACTTT	CASSSGQMNSPLHF
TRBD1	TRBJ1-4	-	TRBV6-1	TGTGCCAGCAGTGAACCCGGGGACAGTCACAATGAAAAACTGTTTTTT	CASSEPGDSHNEKLFF
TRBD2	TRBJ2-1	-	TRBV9	TGTGCCAGCCAACACGGGGGGGGTTTGGGTGAGCAGTTCTTC	CASQHGGGLGEQFF
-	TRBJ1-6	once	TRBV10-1	TGCGCCAGCAGTGAACAGGAGTCCTATAATTCACCCCTCCACTTT	CASSEQESYNSPLHF
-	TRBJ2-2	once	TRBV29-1	TGCAGCGTCCGACAGGCAGGAAGCACCGGGGAGCTGTTTTTT	CSVRQAGSTGELFF
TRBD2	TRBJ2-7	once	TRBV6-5	TGTGCCAGCACTAGCGGGACTACTTACTACGAGCAGTACTTC	CASTSGTTYYEQYF
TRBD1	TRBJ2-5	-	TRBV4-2	TGTGCCAGCAGCCCCAACAGGGGGCGGGAGACCCAGTACTTC	CASSPNRGRETQYF
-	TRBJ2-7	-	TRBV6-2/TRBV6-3	TGTGCCAGCAGTTGGACCCTGAGCTCCTACGAGCAGTACTTC	CASSWTLSSYEQYF
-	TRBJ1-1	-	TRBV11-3	TGTGCCAGCAGCCACATTAGGAGACAGCTAAACACTGAAGCTTTCTTT	CASSHIRRQLNTEAFF
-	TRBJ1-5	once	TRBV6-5	TGTGCCAGCACTTACGCCAGCGGGGGGCACGATCAGCCCCAGCATTTT	CASTYASGGHDQPQHF
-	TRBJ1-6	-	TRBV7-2	TGTGCCAGCAGCTTATTATGGGATTCACCCCTCCACTTT	CASSLLWDSPLHF
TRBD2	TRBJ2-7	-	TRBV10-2	TGCGCCAGCAGCGGGACTAGCGGTTACTACGAGCAGTACTTC	CASSGTSGYYEQYF
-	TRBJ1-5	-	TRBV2	TGTGCCAGCAGACGCAGGGTTAATCAGCCCCAGCATTTT	CASRRRVNQPQHF
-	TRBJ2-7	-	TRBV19	TGTGCCAGTAGCCACCGGGGGAGCTCCTACGAGCAGTACTTC	CASSHRGSSYEQYF
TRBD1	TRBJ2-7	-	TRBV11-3	TGTGCCAGCAGCAAGGCCGGGACAGGGGGCTACGAGCAGTACTTC	CASSKAGTGGYEQYF